What follows are 27 T cell receptor beta chains derived from one specimen sequenced in a study of blood T cells in healthy people across ages. Using a J-beta primer mix together with a sample-barcoded 5' primer, a second PCR was run for about 6 to 11 cycles. TCRdb called the 5' RACE reads again in MiXCR, with one record for every CDR3 protein. The sample carries 1.5 million to 2 million distinct CDR3 sequences, over 25% recorded once. Specimen: blood. The receptor set was obtained from a woman aged 25 to 39 in good health.

This clonotype was picked up many times. The chain links TRBV7-6 to TRBJ2-1, with 10 bases aligning to TRBD2. In germline, CDR1 is SGHVS, CDR2 FNYEAQ. CDR3 length: 15 amino acids. V lost 5 bases to trimming and J lost 7 bases; unmatched junction nucleotides: 8. CDR3 protein: CASSRRTSGGNEQFF. DNA of the CDR3: TGTGCCAGCAGCCGCCGGACTAGCGGAGGGAATGAGCAGTTCTTC. Using reference TRBV7-6 and TRBJ2-1 for the parts outside the CDR3, the full variable domain is GAGVSQSPRYKVTKRGQDVALRCDPISGHVSLYWYRQALGQGPEFLTYFNYEAQQDKSGLPNDRFSAERPEGSISTLTIQRTEQRDSAMYRCASSRRTSGGNEQFFGPGTRLTVL.

This chain uses TRBV30 with TRBJ1-5; unclear D gene. Between the trimmed V and J ends, which lost 1 base and 3 bases, there was a span of 10 bases. This CDR3 contains 14 residues. The germline V gene has CDR1 GTSNPN and CDR2 SVGIG (reference sequence). CDR3 coding DNA: TGTGCCTGGAGTGGGTTCAGTATCAATCAGCCCCAGCATTTT. As protein: CAWSGFSINQPQHF.

This clonotype appeared a few times. This chain links TRBV29-1 with TRBJ2-6, with 9 positions matching TRBD1. The CDR3 covers 17 residues. Germline loops: CDR1 SQVTM, CDR2 ANQGSEA. Trimming removed 4 bases from V and 4 bases from J; junction bases left unmatched: 11. The CDR3 is CSVGNLDRGFGANVLTF. In DNA form, the CDR3 reads TGCAGCGTTGGGAACCTAGACAGGGGGTTCGGGGCCAACGTCCTGACTTTC.

The table lists this clonotype with many counts. The V and J genes are TRBV7-2 and TRBJ2-5, with TRBD2 matching over 8 bases. Trimming took 4 bases from V and 5 from J; bases not matched to a gene: 9. The germline gives CDR1 SGHTA, CDR2 FQGNSA. This CDR3 has 15 residues. The CDR3 region has the DNA TGTGCCAGCAGCTCGCCGCCGGGACTAGGGGAGACCCAGTACTTC. Its protein is CASSSPPGLGETQYF. Complete variable domain (other parts from reference TRBV7-2 and TRBJ2-5): GAGVSQSPSNKVTEKGKDVELRCDPISGHTALYWYRQSLGQGLEFLIYFQGNSAPDKSGLPSDRFSAERTGGSVSTLTIQRTQQEDSAVYLCASSSPPGLGETQYFGPGTRLLVL.

This clonotype was found a few times. J is TRBJ2-1 and V is TRBV7-2, with D maybe TRBD1 (6 bases). Germline lookup yields CDR1 SGHTA and CDR2 FQGNSA. The CDR3 runs to 14 residues. V lost 5 bases and J 8 bases, leaving 16 bases between the germline ends. The CDR3 loop is CASSLGQIPDEQFF. The CDR3 nucleotides are TGTGCCAGCAGCCTAGGACAGATCCCGGATGAGCAGTTCTTC.

Only a few counts were recorded for this clonotype. The chain uses TRBV29-1 and TRBJ2-7; possibly TRBD1 for D (6 bases). This CDR3 region has 14 residues. Germline lookup yields CDR1 SQVTM and CDR2 ANQGSEA. Trimming removed 6 bases at V and 3 bases at J, with 18 bases between. The CDR3 here is CSVTPDRYNYEQYF. CDR3 coding DNA: TGCAGCGTGACACCGGACAGATATAACTACGAGCAGTACTTC.

The V call is TRBV3-1, the J call TRBJ2-1, with D possibly matching TRBD2 (6 bases). The germline gives CDR1 LGHDT, CDR2 YNNKEL (reference sequence). This CDR3 is 17 amino acids long. V was shortened by 4 bases and J by 3 bases, with 19 bases between the two germline ends. CDR3 amino acids: CASSPHLGLRIYNEQFF. In DNA, the CDR3 is TGTGCCAGCAGCCCTCACCTGGGACTGCGGATCTACAATGAGCAGTTCTTC.

This clonotype was found many times. This chain links TRBV20-1 with TRBJ1-1, with unresolved D. The CDR3 extends over 11 amino acids. Trimming pared 4 bases from V and 1 base from J, leaving 4 bases between. Germline V CDR1 and CDR2: DFQATT, SNEGSKA (reference sequence). CDR3 residues: CSATENTEAFF. DNA for the CDR3: TGCAGTGCTACCGAGAACACTGAAGCTTTCTTT.

This clonotype was seen only once. The chain combines TRBV28 with TRBJ1-4, with D possibly being TRBD1 (5 bases). Between the trimmed V and J ends, which lost 3 bases and 8 bases, there was a span of 10 bases. The CDR3 totals 13 residues. CDR1 is MDHEN, CDR2 SYDVKM, per germline. For the CDR3, the DNA is TGTGCCAGCAGTTTCAGGGTACGAGAAAAACTGTTTTTT. It encodes CASSFRVREKLFF.

For this clonotype: This clone may be a read error of a much larger clone one base away. This rearrangement joins TRBV4-1 to TRBJ2-7; weak D call: TRBD1 (6 bases). This CDR3 has 14 amino acids. In germline, CDR1 is MGHRA, CDR2 YSYEKL. The CDR3 bases are TGCGCCAACAGCCAAGAGAGGGGGAGCTCCGAGCAGTACTTC. Amino acid sequence: CANSQERGSSEQYF.

The chain couples TRBV20-1 to TRBJ2-1; 10 bases match TRBD2. V gave up 3 bases and J gave up 3 bases; unmatched junction bases: 5. CDR3 size: 15 residues. Germline V lookup: CDR1 DFQATT, CDR2 SNEGSKA (reference sequence). DNA of the CDR3: TGCAGTGCTAGGGCCGGGACTAGCGTCTACAATGAGCAGTTCTTC. This encodes CSARAGTSVYNEQFF.

Many counts were recorded for this clonotype. The V gene is TRBV20-1, the J gene TRBJ2-4; 10 nucleotides align to TRBD1. The length of the CDR3 is 15 residues. The germline CDR1 and CDR2 sequences are DFQATT and SNEGSKA (reference sequence). V shed 3 bases, J shed 1 base, and the junction held 3 bases outside the gene matches. DNA of the CDR3: TGCAGTGCTAGGGGACAGGGGATCGCCAAAAACATTCAGTACTTC. This encodes CSARGQGIAKNIQYF.

The table lists this clonotype with a few counts. The chain is built from TRBV28 and TRBJ2-1, with 10 bases matching TRBD2. The CDR3 length is 19 residues. Germline V gives CDR1 MDHEN, CDR2 SYDVKM. Trimming cost V 8 bases and J 0 bases; bases outside gene matches: 16. CDR3: CASSLKRLAGAISYNEQFF. DNA for the CDR3: TGTGCCAGCTCGCTAAAGCGGCTAGCGGGGGCCATCTCCTACAATGAGCAGTTCTTC. Variable domain in full (rest from reference TRBV28 and TRBJ2-1): DVKVTQSSRYLVKRTGEKVFLECVQDMDHENMFWYRQDPGLGLRLIYFSYDVKMKEKGDIPEGYSVSREKKERFSLILESASTNQTSMYLCASSLKRLAGAISYNEQFFGPGTRLTVL.

This clonotype was seen repeatedly, ten times or more. The rearrangement links TRBV20-1 to TRBJ1-5; possible D gene TRBD1, 6 bases. CDR1 and CDR2 from the germline V gene are DFQATT and SNEGSKA (reference sequence). The CDR3 is 15 residues long. The V and J ends lost 5 bases and 2 bases respectively, with 16 bases between them. CDR3 region: CSAPPPGAGNQPQHF. For the CDR3, the DNA is TGCAGTGCTCCCCCCCCGGGGGCGGGCAATCAGCCCCAGCATTTT.

The rearrangement links TRBV9 to TRBJ2-7; the match to TRBD1 covers 11 bases. The CDR3 loop spans 15 amino acids. V shed 2 bases, J shed 5 bases, and the junction held 6 bases outside the gene matches. The germline V gene encodes CDR1 SGDLS and CDR2 YYNGEE. CDR3 sequence: CASSVTGTGGDEQYF. CDR3 DNA: TGTGCCAGCAGCGTCACCGGGACAGGGGGTGACGAGCAGTACTTC.

The chain employs TRBV21-1 and TRBJ1-1; the table's D gene call, TRBD1, was not cross checked with the DNA. TRBV21-1 is listed as a pseudogene. The CDR3 runs to 12 residues. The CDR3 region is CASSTWQGATFF. CDR3 in DNA: TGTGCCAGCAGCACTTGGCAGGGGGCGACTTTCTTT.

J is TRBJ2-5 and V is TRBV28; unclear D gene. The germline CDR1 and CDR2 sequences are MDHEN and SYDVKM. The CDR3 totals 14 residues. With 2 bases removed from V and 5 bases from J, the gap between germline ends came to 12 bases. CDR3 sequence reads: CASSLKPARETQYF. The DNA for the CDR3 is TGTGCCAGCAGTTTAAAACCAGCCCGGGAGACCCAGTACTTC.

The chain couples TRBV3-1 to TRBJ2-7; D not resolved. The CDR3 contains 14 residues. The V end lost 4 bases, the J end lost 0 bases, and 10 bases lay between the germline ends. From germline, CDR1 is LGHDT and CDR2 YNNKEL (reference sequence). CDR3 residues: CASSRGSISYEQYF. The CDR3 coding sequence is TGTGCCAGCAGCCGGGGATCGATCTCCTACGAGCAGTACTTC.

At least ten counts were recorded for this clonotype. The rearrangement joins TRBV6-1 to TRBJ2-6; D is uncertain. Trimming removed 1 base from V and 0 bases from J, with 10 bases in between. The CDR3 contains 17 residues. The V gene's germline CDR1 is MNHNS and CDR2 SASEGT. In DNA form, the CDR3 reads TGTGCCAGCAGTGAAGAGTACGTGATCTCTGGGGCCAACGTCCTGACTTTC. This translates into CASSEEYVISGANVLTF.

The sample holds a few counts of this clonotype. The chain links TRBV10-2 to TRBJ1-2; possibly TRBD1 for D (6 bases). In germline, CDR1 is WSHSY, CDR2 SAAADI. This CDR3 has 12 residues. Trimming shortened V by 4 bases and J by 8 bases, and 11 bases separated the two germline ends. The CDR3 DNA reads TGCGCCAGCAGTGGACAGGATCCAGGCTACACCTTC. Amino acids: CASSGQDPGYTF.

V is TRBV12-3 or TRBV12-4 and J is TRBJ1-5; D is undetermined. Trimming left V 0 bases short and J 3 bases short, with 9 bases between. This CDR3 is built from 15 residues. The chain's CDR3 is CASSLARGHNQPQHF. In nucleotides, the CDR3 is TGTGCCAGCAGTTTAGCGCGAGGGCACAATCAGCCCCAGCATTTT.

This clonotype was observed a handful of times. The V call is TRBV3-1, the J call TRBJ1-2; 8 bases align to TRBD1. After removal of 4 bases from V and 5 bases from J, the junction contained 3 bases not matched to a gene. Per the germline V gene, CDR1 is LGHDT and CDR2 is YNNKEL (reference sequence). The CDR3 is made up of 13 amino acids. The CDR3 protein is CASSRNRGYGYTF. CDR3 nucleotides: TGTGCCAGCAGCCGGAACAGGGGGTATGGCTACACCTTC. The complete variable domain, with remaining parts taken from reference TRBV3-1 and TRBJ1-2, reads DTAVSQTPKYLVTQMGNDKSIKCEQNLGHDTMYWYKQDSKKFLKIMFSYNNKELIINETVPNRFSPKSPDKAHLNLHINSLELGDSAVYFCASSRNRGYGYTFGSGTRLTVV.

The chain links TRBV19 to TRBJ2-1, with 7 nucleotides matching TRBD2. With 7 bases clipped from V and 7 bases from J, the junction kept 13 bases outside the gene matches. The germline gives CDR1 LNHDA, CDR2 SQIVND (reference sequence). CDR3 length: 15 amino acids. CDR3 sequence reads: CASTTWSSGKNEQFF. CDR3 bases: TGTGCCAGTACCACGTGGTCTAGCGGAAAGAATGAGCAGTTCTTC.

The genes are TRBV6-5 and TRBJ1-1; D is ambiguous. Germline V gene data show CDR1 as MNHEY and CDR2 as SVGAGI. With 5 bases removed from V and 11 bases from J, the gap between germline ends came to 15 bases. The CDR3 length is 12 residues. In DNA form, the CDR3 reads TGTGCCAGCAGTCAATCCAAAGACGGGGCTTTCTTT. Its protein product is CASSQSKDGAFF.

A word on this clonotype: Sequence at one end of the junction differs from germline and may be a read error. Written as DNA, the CDR3 is TGTGCCAGCAGCTCTCCACACGGGGCAGGAGGGAGCTCCTACGAGCGGTACTTC. It specifies CASSSPHGAGGSSYERYF. This chain links TRBV7-9 with TRBJ2-7; TRBD2 is a possible D gene (6 bases). This CDR3 is built from 18 residues. Per germline, CDR1 SEHNR and CDR2 FQNEAQ (reference sequence).

J is TRBJ1-2 and V is TRBV20-1; 11 bases are shared with TRBD1. Trimming took 4 bases from V and 7 from J; bases not matched to a gene: 8. The CDR3 totals 14 residues. CDR1 DFQATT and CDR2 SNEGSKA come from the germline V gene (reference sequence). The CDR3 DNA is TGCAGTGCTATGGACAGGGGGCCGGGCCCTGGCTACACCTTC. It yields the protein CSAMDRGPGPGYTF.

This clonotype was counted a few times. CDR3 protein: CAISGGTDRDTQYF. In DNA, the CDR3 is TGTGCCATCAGTGGAGGGACAGACAGAGATACGCAGTATTTT. This chain uses TRBV10-3 with TRBJ2-3, with 7 bases that match TRBD1. CDR3 length equals 14 residues. Germline CDR1 is ENHRY and CDR2 is SYGVKD. J gave up 5 bases and V 4 bases, and 6 bases lay outside the gene matches.